These 7 T cell receptor beta chains share one sample of origin, sequenced in a study of blood T cells in healthy people across ages. Alongside a J-beta primer mix, a sample-barcoded 5' primer served in a second PCR lasting about 7 to 12 cycles. Each CDR3 protein gets one entry after TCRdb re-called the 5' RACE reads with MiXCR. The data contain about 570,000 distinct CDR3 sequences, 25% to 30% of them seen just once; the ten biggest clones take up roughly 20%. The sequenced sample consisted of blood. The source of these receptors is a woman aged 70-85 years in good health.

This clonotype was counted at least ten times. The rearrangement uses TRBV20-1 and TRBJ2-3; 11 bases line up with TRBD2. Per germline, CDR1 DFQATT and CDR2 SNEGSKA (reference sequence). V shed 0 bases and J 4 bases; nucleotides not matched to a gene: 3. The CDR3 sequence is 15 residues long. The CDR3 DNA reads as TGCAGTGCTAGAGATCCTAGCGGGGGGCCAGATACGCAGTATTTT. Its translation: CSARDPSGGPDTQYF.

V is TRBV6-6 and J is TRBJ1-1; D is possibly TRBD1 (5 bases). Germline loops: CDR1 MNHNY, CDR2 SVGAGI (reference sequence). The V end was cut by 8 bases, the J end by 4 bases, with 14 bases between. The CDR3 extends over 13 amino acids. CDR3 bases: TGTGCCAGCCAGGGAGGACCCCTCACTGAAGCTTTCTTT. Translating it yields CASQGGPLTEAFF.

This clonotype has only a few counts. V is TRBV12-3 or TRBV12-4 and J is TRBJ1-2; D is unclear. The CDR3 is made up of 13 amino acids. With 6 bases removed from V and 5 bases from J, the gap between germline ends came to 13 bases. The CDR3: CASSPSDLYGYTF. CDR3 nucleotides: TGTGCCAGCAGCCCCTCGGATCTATATGGCTACACCTTC.

There are a few counts of this clonotype. The chain joins TRBV7-2 to TRBJ2-5; 8 bases line up with TRBD2. Judging by the DNA end, TRBJ2-1 fits better; the J call may be wrong. The CDR3 runs 16 residues. Germline V gives CDR1 SGHTA, CDR2 FQGNSA. CDR3 DNA: TGTGCCAGCAGCTTGTCGCAAGCGGGGGTCATCAATGAGCAGTTCTTC. It is translated as CASSLSQAGVINEQFF.

This clonotype was detected only a few times. J is TRBJ2-5 and V is TRBV12-3 or TRBV12-4; 7 bases map to TRBD1. The closer fit of TRBJ2-7 to the DNA end suggests the J call may be wrong. This CDR3 is 15 amino acids long. The CDR3 DNA is TGTGCCAGCAGTCTTTGGACAGGCCAGGGCTACGAGCAGTACTTC. Protein product: CASSLWTGQGYEQYF.

This clonotype showed up just a few times. The chain recombines TRBV20-1 with TRBJ2-2, with D unresolved. Germline CDR1 is DFQATT and CDR2 is SNEGSKA (reference sequence). V was trimmed by 2 bases and J by 2 bases, leaving 3 bases between them. The CDR3 runs to 12 residues. CDR3 sequence reads: CSARLNTGELFF. In DNA form, the CDR3 reads TGCAGTGCTAGATTAAACACCGGGGAGCTGTTTTTT.

As DNA, the CDR3 is TGTGCCAGCAGCTTAGGACAGGGTTCGGCCATTCAGTACTTC. Translation gives CASSLGQGSAIQYF. The chain has TRBV7-2 and TRBJ2-4; 7 nucleotides align to TRBD1. V shed 1 base and J 9 bases; nucleotides not matched to a gene: 6. Per germline, CDR1 SGHTA and CDR2 FQGNSA. The CDR3 sequence is 14 residues long.